The clone carrying this TCR beta chain was seen repeatedly, ten times or more. In building TCR beta libraries, iRepertoire HTBI primers were used together with Arm-PCR of CDR3 regions. One entry per CDR3 protein, called by TCRdb with MiXCR from the multiplex PCR reads. The data show about 350,000 distinct CDR3 sequences, with around 15% seen just once and roughly 21% held by the top ten. As for time point: newly diagnosed GD, antithyroid drugs for less than 3 months. PBMCs were the source of the RNA used for TCR sequencing. Germline V gene lookup returns CDR1 SGHAT and CDR2 FQNNGV. The trim removed 5 bases at V and 6 bases at J, leaving 7 bases unmatched. This CDR3 is built from 13 residues. The data were taken from a study of regulatory T cells in long-lasting Graves disease. Across the study: Graves' patients who were just diagnosed had used antithyroid drugs for under 3 months.

In addition, the sample was reused for a study of T cells in Graves' hyperthyroidism and ophthalmopathy.

This specimen consisted of peripheral blood mononuclear cells (PBMCs), obtained at new diagnosis, from a patient treated with antithyroid drugs. The clonotype originates from a woman aged 18-29 years with Graves disease. The chain is built from TRBV11-2 and TRBJ2-7, with 7 bases matching TRBD2. CDR3 protein: CASSPGLVPEQYF. The CDR3 DNA is TGTGCCAGCAGCCCAGGACTAGTCCCCGAGCAGTACTTC. Complete variable domain (other parts from reference TRBV11-2 and TRBJ2-7): EAGVAQSPRYKIIEKRQSVAFWCNPISGHATLYWYQQILGQGPKLLIQFQNNGVVDDSQLPKDRFSAERLKGVDSTLKIQPAKLEDSAVYLCASSPGLVPEQYFGPGTRLTVT.